The 24 T cell receptor beta chains listed next were all sequenced from one sample in a study of T cell repertoires in cytomegalovirus infection. Each CDR3 protein gets one entry after TCRdb re-called the reads with MiXCR. This table has 500,000 or so distinct CDR3 sequences, approximately 15% appearing once. The sample consisted of CD8+ T cells from PBMCs. Every receptor here comes from a human donor in good health (CMV status not recorded). Some clones in this sample may be carry-over from other donors' samples.

Worth noting for this clonotype: At one boundary the junction diverges from the germline segment, which might be a read error. The V and J genes are TRBV7-6 and TRBJ2-5, with a tentative D call TRBD2 (6 bases). CDR3 length: 15 residues. Germline CDR1 reads SGHVS; CDR2 reads FNYEAQ. CDR3 in amino acids: CASSSRDLEKETHYF. CDR3 in DNA: TGTGCCAGTAGCTCTCGGGACTTGGAAAAAGAGACCCATTACTTC.

Turning to this clonotype: A read error is possible here, since a much larger clone lies one base away. The genes are TRBV12-5 and TRBJ2-5, with TRBD2 as a possible D gene (7 bases). Per germline, CDR1 LGHNT and CDR2 FRNRAP. This CDR3 is 14 amino acids long. The CDR3 region is CASGLVGGPKTKYF. The CDR3, as DNA: TGTGCTAGTGGTTTGGTGGGGGGGCCCAAGACCAAGTACTTC.

Regarding this clonotype: A read error may explain this, as a much larger clone is one base away. The chain links TRBV4-1 to TRBJ2-3; D gene ambiguous. The CDR3 is 14 amino acids. In germline, CDR1 is MGHRA, CDR2 YSYEKL. This CDR3 is CASSRLTHLDSQYF. The DNA for the CDR3 is TGTGCCAGCAGCCGCCTGACCCATTTGGATTCGCAGTATTTT.

There are a few counts of this clonotype. The chain combines TRBV29-1 with TRBJ2-5, with D uncertain. Germline V lookup: CDR1 SQVTM, CDR2 ANQGSEA. With 4 bases removed from V and 13 bases from J, the gap between germline ends came to 7 bases. This CDR3 comprises 8 residues. The CDR3 region is CSVGARYF. The DNA of the CDR3 is TGCAGCGTTGGGGCCCGGTACTTC.

The chain joins TRBV27 to TRBJ1-3; D unresolved. Germline values: CDR1 MNHEY, CDR2 SMNVEV (reference sequence). V lost 3 bases and J lost 8, with 20 bases in between. The CDR3 extends over 16 amino acids. CDR3 protein: CASSLSGGALRDTIYF. CDR3 nucleotide sequence: TGTGCCAGCAGTTTGTCCGGCGGTGCCCTTAGGGACACCATATATTTT.

This clonotype occurred many times. The V call is TRBV7-8, the J call TRBJ1-5, with TRBD1 matching 7 bases. Germline CDR1 reads SGHVS; CDR2 reads FQNEAQ. This CDR3 is built from 17 residues. The V and J ends lost 5 bases and 0 bases, in that order; junction bases with no gene match: 10. The CDR3 is CASSVGQLGASNQPQHF. CDR3 in DNA: TGTGCCAGCAGCGTGGGACAGCTTGGGGCTAGCAATCAGCCCCAGCATTTT.

This clonotype has only a few counts. The V and J genes are TRBV11-2 and TRBJ1-1; the D gene is possibly TRBD1 (5 bases). Germline-derived CDR1 and CDR2 are SGHAT and FQNNGV. The CDR3 sequence is 16 residues long. Trimming removed 0 bases from V and 4 bases from J, with 15 bases in between. In DNA, the CDR3 is TGTGCCAGCAGCTTAGATGTCCCACAGGTGCCCACTGAAGCTTTCTTT. This codes for CASSLDVPQVPTEAFF.

As for this clonotype: A single base separates this from a much larger clone, so it may be a read error. The V call is TRBV12-3 or TRBV12-4, the J call TRBJ1-4, with a possible D match to TRBD1 (5 bases). The CDR3 length is 17 residues. The DNA of the CDR3 is TGTGCCAGCAGTCCCCCCGGGGGGTTATCAACTACTGAAAAACTGTTTTTT. This encodes CASSPPGGLSTTEKLFF.

This chain links TRBV6-5 with TRBJ2-7, with 14 positions matching TRBD2. Germline lookup yields CDR1 MNHEY and CDR2 SVGAGI. V lost 5 bases, J lost 5 bases, and 5 bases stayed unmatched. The CDR3 covers 15 residues. The CDR3 DNA reads as TGTGCCAGCAGTACCACGGGACTAGCGGGAGACGAGCAGTACTTC. Translating gives CASSTTGLAGDEQYF.

This rearrangement joins TRBV27 to TRBJ2-1, with TRBD1 matching 10 bases. CDR1 is MNHEY, CDR2 SMNVEV, per germline (reference sequence). V gave up 7 bases and J gave up 3 bases; unmatched junction bases: 3. The CDR3 loop spans 14 amino acids. The CDR3 loop is CASTWTGGYNEQFF. The CDR3 DNA is TGTGCCAGCACGTGGACAGGGGGCTACAATGAGCAGTTCTTC.

This clonotype was found many times. The chain joins TRBV13 to TRBJ2-1, with D unclear. Trimming pared 5 bases from V and 7 bases from J, leaving 9 bases between. The germline V gene has CDR1 PRHDT and CDR2 FYEKMQ (reference sequence). CDR3 length: 12 amino acids. Here the CDR3 reads CASSPTRNEQFF. In DNA, the CDR3 is TGTGCCAGCAGCCCAACGAGAAATGAGCAGTTCTTC.

This clonotype was seen only a few times. CDR3 residues: CASSILPGMYYGYTF. The CDR3 nucleotides read TGTGCCAGTAGTATACTTCCAGGGATGTATTATGGCTACACCTTC. V usage is TRBV19 and J usage is TRBJ1-2, with D perhaps TRBD1 (5 bases). The CDR3 has 15 amino acids. V was clipped by 2 bases and J by 5 bases, with 15 bases between them. Germline-derived CDR1 and CDR2 are LNHDA and SQIVND (reference sequence).

This clonotype has more than one count but fewer than ten. J is TRBJ2-1 and V is TRBV5-6, with D possibly being TRBD2 (6 bases). The CDR3 totals 17 residues. The ends were cut back, 3 bases at V and 4 bases at J, with 20 bases in the middle. The germline CDR1 and CDR2 sequences are SGHDT and YYEEEE. The CDR3 coding sequence is TGTGCCAGCAGCTCGTCGGAGGGGTCTCCCATATACAATGAGCAGTTCTTC. Its translation is CASSSSEGSPIYNEQFF.

In this sample, this clonotype turned up many times. The chain couples TRBV12-3 or TRBV12-4 to TRBJ2-3, with 8 positions matching TRBD1. CDR3 length: 16 residues. With V trimmed by 6 bases and J by 2 bases, 10 bases remained unmatched. The chain's CDR3 is CASRFHPDRATDTQYF. Here the CDR3 DNA reads TGTGCCAGCAGATTTCACCCGGACAGGGCCACAGATACGCAGTATTTT.

Remarks on this clonotype: At one end the junction does not follow the germline gene, possibly because of a read error. The chain joins TRBV28 to TRBJ2-7; 11 nucleotides line up with TRBD2. Germline CDR1 and CDR2: MDHEN and SYDVKM. The CDR3 contains 16 residues. CDR3 in DNA: TGTGCCAGCAGGGAACAACTAGCGGGAGACCGGTACGAGCGGTACTTC. It codes for CASREQLAGDRYERYF.

The V call is TRBV12-5, the J call TRBJ2-1, with D possibly being TRBD2 (6 bases). This CDR3 contains 16 residues. Germline values: CDR1 LGHNT, CDR2 FRNRAP. The ends were cut back, 1 base at V and 1 base at J, with 11 bases in the middle. CDR3 sequence: CASGLAGGRSYNEQFF. The DNA of the CDR3 is TGTGCTAGTGGTTTGGCCGGGGGAAGATCCTACAATGAGCAGTTCTTC.

Ten or more counts support this clonotype. V gene TRBV6-1 combines with J gene TRBJ2-3; the D is unclear. CDR1 and CDR2 from the germline V gene are MNHNS and SASEGT. Trimming stripped 2 bases from V and 3 bases from J, with 12 bases between. CDR3 length: 15 residues. The CDR3 protein is CASSESQTGTDTQYF. The CDR3 nucleotides read TGTGCCAGCAGTGAATCCCAAACTGGAACAGATACGCAGTATTTT.

The rearrangement links TRBV4-1 to TRBJ2-2, with D tentatively TRBD2 (5 bases). In germline, CDR1 is MGHRA, CDR2 YSYEKL. This CDR3 is 14 amino acids long. The V gene lost 4 bases and the J gene lost 5 bases, with 11 bases spanning the gap. CDR3: CASSLREFTGELFF. The DNA for the CDR3 is TGCGCCAGCAGCCTTAGGGAGTTTACCGGGGAGCTGTTTTTT.

This clonotype was counted ten times or more. V and J are TRBV4-1 and TRBJ1-1; D gene ambiguous. This CDR3 is built from 17 residues. Germline loops: CDR1 MGHRA, CDR2 YSYEKL. Deletions cut 0 bases from V and 0 bases from J, with 14 bases between. In DNA form, the CDR3 reads TGCGCCAGCAGCCAAGATGGTCCTGGAGGGATGAACACTGAAGCTTTCTTT. Its protein is CASSQDGPGGMNTEAFF.

The rearrangement uses TRBV10-3 and TRBJ2-1, with D perhaps being TRBD1 or TRBD2 (5 bases each). The CDR3 totals 15 residues. Trimming shortened V by 8 bases and J by 5 bases, and 19 bases separated the two germline ends. Germline CDR1 reads ENHRY; CDR2 reads SYGVKD. The CDR3 DNA is TGTGCCATCGGGACCTCCCTATGCCCCCACAATGAGCAGTTCTTC. Amino acids: CAIGTSLCPHNEQFF.

This clonotype was counted at least ten times. The chain combines TRBV5-8 with TRBJ1-1, with 8 bases matching TRBD1. Trimming removed 3 bases from V and 1 base from J; junction bases left unmatched: 5. Germline V gene data show CDR1 as SGHTS and CDR2 as YDEGEE. The CDR3 spans 15 residues. The CDR3: CASSSYRGENTEAFF. DNA of the CDR3: TGTGCCAGCAGCTCCTACAGGGGGGAGAACACTGAAGCTTTCTTT.

The chain recombines TRBV15 with TRBJ2-2, with TRBD1 matching over 7 bases. After removal of 0 bases from V and 1 base from J, the junction contained 5 bases not matched to a gene. This CDR3 comprises 17 residues. From germline, CDR1 is LNHNV and CDR2 YYDKDF (reference sequence). The CDR3 DNA reads TGTGCCACCAGCAGAGATCAAGACAGGGTGAACACCGGGGAGCTGTTTTTT. Its translation: CATSRDQDRVNTGELFF.

As to this clonotype: Possible read error: a much larger clone is one base away. CDR3 sequence reads: CASSSRLVGGGPNTGELFF. The CDR3 nucleotides read TGTGCCAGCAGTTCCCGACTAGTGGGAGGGGGGCCGAACACCGGGGAGCTGTTTTTT. The chain recombines TRBV6-5 with TRBJ2-2, with D possibly TRBD2 on 7 matching bases. Germline assignment: CDR1 MNHEY and CDR2 SVGAGI. The CDR3 is made up of 19 amino acids. V gave up 4 bases and J gave up 0 bases, with 21 bases separating them.

This clonotype was found many times. This chain joins TRBV6-1 and TRBJ2-3, with 11 bases matching TRBD2. CDR3 size: 15 residues. Trimming cost V 3 bases and J 3 bases; bases outside gene matches: 2. Germline-derived CDR1 and CDR2 are MNHNS and SASEGT. The CDR3: CASSETSGDTDTQYF. The CDR3 coding sequence is TGTGCCAGCAGTGAGACTAGCGGGGATACAGATACGCAGTATTTT.